Presented here are 14 T cell receptor beta chains from one specimen sequenced in a study of T cell clonotyping in hematopoietic cell transplantation. Clones were sequenced by immunoSEQ multiplex PCR, and TCRdb holds only the in-frame ones, with some missing. The table records approximately 20,000 clones, 65% to 80% of them present only once. Sequencing was carried out using peripheral blood mononuclear cells. These receptors originate from a man between 60 and 75 years old in good health. Some clones in this sample may be carry-over from other donors' samples.

The V and J genes are TRBV28 and TRBJ1-2, with 7 bases aligning to TRBD1. The J segment lost 4 bases and the V segment lost 5 bases, leaving 7 bases of the junction unmatched. Germline CDR1 reads MDHEN; CDR2 reads SYDVKM. The CDR3 totals 14 residues. In DNA, the CDR3 is TGTGCCAGCAGTCCGACAGGGAGGAGCTATGGCTACACCTTC. Amino acid sequence: CASSPTGRSYGYTF.

This clone has more than one count but fewer than ten. The chain joins TRBV19 to TRBJ2-7, with a tentative D call TRBD1 (6 bases). Deletions cut 3 bases from V and 0 bases from J, with 6 bases between. The CDR3 sequence is 13 residues long. The germline V gene has CDR1 LNHDA and CDR2 SQIVND (reference sequence). CDR3 sequence (DNA): TGTGCCAGTAGTATGGGACACTCCTACGAGCAGTACTTC. Translated, it gives CASSMGHSYEQYF.

This clone was seen a few times. CDR3 nucleotide sequence: TGTGCCAGCAGCTTATCCACAGATACGCAGTATTTT. Translating gives CASSLSTDTQYF. This chain joins TRBV5-4 and TRBJ2-3; D unclear. Germline-derived CDR1 and CDR2 are SGHNT and YYREEE (reference sequence). V lost 2 bases and J lost 2, with 3 bases in between. The CDR3 extends over 12 amino acids.

The V gene is TRBV11-3, the J gene TRBJ2-5; 7 nucleotides align to TRBD2. The germline CDR1 and CDR2 sequences are SGHNT and YENEEA. The CDR3 extends over 17 amino acids. V lost 3 bases and J lost 3; bases outside the gene matches: 13. The CDR3 here is CASSLRSGTVGKETQYF. The CDR3 coding sequence is TGTGCCAGCAGCTTGAGAAGCGGGACTGTAGGAAAAGAGACCCAGTACTTC. Full variable domain (outside the CDR3, taken from reference TRBV11-3 and TRBJ2-5): EAGVVQSPRYKIIEKKQPVAFWCNPISGHNTLYWYLQNLGQGPELLIRYENEEAVDDSQLPKDRFSAERLKGVDSTLKIQPAELGDSAVYLCASSLRSGTVGKETQYFGPGTRLLVL.

This chain joins TRBV6-5 and TRBJ1-6; D remains ambiguous. The V end lost 2 bases, the J end lost 10 bases, and 15 bases lay between the germline ends. Germline-derived CDR1 and CDR2 are MNHEY and SVGAGI. The CDR3 is 15 amino acids. Here the CDR3 DNA reads TGTGCCAGCAGTTACGCCAGTCAGGAAAGCTCACCCCTCCACTTT. It translates to CASSYASQESSPLHF.

The rearrangement uses TRBV29-1 and TRBJ1-2; D is undetermined. Germline V lookup: CDR1 SQVTM, CDR2 ANQGSEA. V was trimmed by 3 bases and J by 6 bases, leaving 14 bases between them. This CDR3 spans 13 amino acids. In nucleotides, the CDR3 is TGCAGCGTTGAGGCCAGGCCTTTGGATGGCTACACCTTC. It yields the protein CSVEARPLDGYTF.

CDR3 DNA sequence: TGTGCCAGCAGCGTAGCAGGCAGCTCGAATTCACCCCTCCACTTT. The encoded protein is CASSVAGSSNSPLHF. The chain combines TRBV9 with TRBJ1-6, with D hard to call. The CDR3 length is 15 residues. V gave up 0 bases and J gave up 7 bases, with 11 bases separating them. Germline values: CDR1 SGDLS, CDR2 YYNGEE.

The chain uses TRBV19 and TRBJ1-2; possible D gene TRBD1, 5 bases. Germline V gene lookup returns CDR1 LNHDA and CDR2 SQIVND (reference sequence). The CDR3 has 13 residues. The V end lost 9 bases, the J end lost 5 bases, and 16 bases lay between the germline ends. In DNA form, the CDR3 reads TGTGCCAGCACCCTCAGTGGGGGGTATGGCTACACCTTC. It specifies CASTLSGGYGYTF.

This clone was detected only once. The chain links TRBV6-1 to TRBJ2-2, with 7 bases lining up with TRBD1. The germline gives CDR1 MNHNS, CDR2 SASEGT. This CDR3 is 15 amino acids long. V trimming: 4 bases; J trimming: 4 bases; junction bases outside the gene matches: 6. The CDR3 sequence is CASSVEGASTGELFF. The CDR3 DNA sequence: TGTGCCAGCAGTGTCGAGGGGGCGAGCACCGGGGAGCTGTTTTTT.

V is TRBV5-8 and J is TRBJ2-2; D is possibly TRBD1 (6 bases). V was shortened by 0 bases and J by 0 bases, with 6 bases between the two germline ends. Germline loops: CDR1 SGHTS, CDR2 YDEGEE. The CDR3 sequence is 15 residues long. The CDR3 coding sequence is TGTGCCAGCAGCTTGGGGACAGCGAACACCGGGGAGCTGTTTTTT. Amino acid sequence: CASSLGTANTGELFF. The full variable domain, with the rest looked up from reference TRBV5-8 and TRBJ2-2, is EAGVTQSPTHLIKTRGQQATLRCSPISGHTSVYWYQQALGLGLQFLLWYDEGEERNRGNFPPRFSGRQFPNYSSELNVNALELEDSALYLCASSLGTANTGELFFGEGSRLTVL.

A few counts support this clone. The V gene is TRBV28, the J gene TRBJ1-2, with 10 bases aligning to TRBD1. CDR1 and CDR2 from the germline V gene are MDHEN and SYDVKM. This CDR3 is built from 15 residues. J gave up 6 bases and V 6 bases, and 10 bases lay outside the gene matches. The CDR3 loop reads CASRTTGTGENGYTF. CDR3 in DNA: TGTGCCAGCAGAACAACCGGGACAGGGGAGAATGGCTACACCTTC.

By share, this clone ranks as large. This chain joins TRBV6-5 and TRBJ1-5; 8 bases match TRBD1. CDR1 and CDR2 from the germline V gene are MNHEY and SVGAGI. Unmatched junction bases numbered 6, after V lost 2 bases and J lost 6 bases. This CDR3 contains 15 residues. CDR3 DNA: TGTGCCAGCAGTTACAGTCAGGGGGCGGCTCAGCCCCAGCATTTT. Its protein is CASSYSQGAAQPQHF.

CDR3: CASSDSRYEQYF. In nucleotides, the CDR3 is TGTGCCAGTAGTGACTCCAGGTACGAGCAGTACTTC. The chain employs TRBV19 and TRBJ2-7; D uncertain. V was trimmed by 5 bases and J by 4 bases, leaving 9 bases between them. The CDR3 sequence is 12 residues long. The germline gives CDR1 LNHDA, CDR2 SQIVND (reference sequence).

In its sample, this clone was seen a few times. This rearrangement joins TRBV30 to TRBJ1-2; D gene uncertain. V was trimmed by 3 bases and J by 4 bases, leaving 6 bases between them. Germline V CDR1 and CDR2: GTSNPN, SVGIG (reference sequence). There are 11 residues in the CDR3. The CDR3, as DNA: TGTGCCTGGAGGCCACTCTATGGCTACACCTTC. Residues: CAWRPLYGYTF.